This TCR beta chain derives from a study of T-cell memory formation after mild COVID-19 (dated by TCRdb to the early 2020s). For the wider study: Most TCR sequence clusters were specific to one of the two donors. The cohort was made up of two young adult volunteers, one female and one male, who were previously healthy. Longitudinal TCRalpha and TCRbeta repertoire sequencing tracked T-cell clones expanding and contracting after mild COVID-19 in two donors. Study-wide findings and limitations: The study covered only two mild cases, and larger cohorts including severe cases with pre-infection samples were considered necessary. Whether the second-wave clones peaking on day 37 were SARS-CoV-2 specific was not confirmed. Clones that contracted from day 15 to 85 showed balanced CD4/CD8 phenotypes, whereas a second wave of clones that expanded from day 15 to 37 leaned towards CD4+. Some responding clones were detected in pre-infection memory, suggesting pre-existing cross-reactive memory T cells joined the SARS-CoV-2 response. Contracting CD4+ clones were located mainly in the CM and EM memory subsets, whereas CD8+ clones were found to be enriched in EMRA.

Ficoll-Paque density gradient centrifugation was used to isolate PBMCs. V is clipped by 3 bases and J by 4 bases, and the sequence between their germline boundaries is 9 bases long. The germline V gene provides CDR1 SNHLY and CDR2 FYNNEI. The CDR3 holds 13 amino acids from the cysteine to the phenylalanine. CDR3 DNA is the only sequence kept; it has 39 bases, read in frame from the first base. In this sample, this clonotype turned up a few times. Its antigen is still unknown. Base-call qualities are not available, and no considerably larger clone is one nucleotide away. The listed sequencing device is Illumina NovaSeq 6000. TCRalpha and TCRbeta cDNA libraries were built by 5'RACE with constant-segment primers, adding sample barcodes and unique molecular identifiers. RNA was extracted from every sample with Trizol reagent. Library amplification was performed in two PCR steps, and a second sample barcode and Illumina TruSeq adapters were introduced in the second step. Sequencing of libraries was performed on an Illumina NovaSeq with 2 x 150 bp paired-end reads. Per the original workflow: Reads were demultiplexed and collapsed into UMI-guided consensus sequences with migec v1.2.7. Using mixcr v2.1.11, the UMI consensuses were aligned to TRA and TRB V and J templates and assembled into clonotypes. Expanded or contracted clonotypes were those called significant by both edgeR and NoisET, with noise models trained on biological replicates. For edgeR calls, a false discovery rate-adjusted p below 0.01 and a log2 fold-change threshold of 1 were applied. As an exploratory analysis of dynamics, PCA with hierarchical clustering was applied to max-normalized trajectories of the 1000 most abundant clonotypes. Each responding clone was given a CD4 or CD8 phenotype based on the CD4+ and CD8+ repertoires, which had been sequenced separately. Using fastp at Q25 and MiXCR, TCRdb reprocessed the public reads and kept productive beta chains. Merged by CDR3 protein, the rows form single entries marked with the most common genes and DNA. The V and J calls, along with clone size, are taken from TCRdb and not from the paper's own processing. Across this sample there are under 150,000 distinct CDR3 sequences, with roughly 15% seen only once. About 15% of the sample is taken by the ten largest.

The origin of this receptor is an adult woman who had mild COVID-19 (a few samples of this study predate the infection). The sample titles of this study are shuffled in the database, so cell type and time point are left out; the donor was told from shared clones. The chain was built from TRBV2 and TRBJ2-5; there is no confident call for the D gene. The sequenced sample was PBMCs or a T cell subset sorted from them (not recorded which). The DNA sequence reads TGTGCCAGCAGTGATCCCCCTCGAGAGACCCAGTACTTC. This encodes CASSDPPRETQYF.